Reported below is one T cell receptor (beta chain). TCRdb's table, derived via immunoSEQ multiplex PCR, lists solely in-frame clones and lacks some. This table has 100,000 or so clones, around nine tenths appearing once. These data originate in a study of T cell responses to AZD1222 COVID-19 vaccine. The TCR sequence derives from an adult in good health. Specimen: peripheral blood, collected on day 0 of AZD1222 vaccination.

In DNA form, the CDR3 reads TGTGCCAGCAGCCCCCCTCGGGGAGGGGTGAACAATGAGCAGTTCTTC. This translates into CASSPPRGGVNNEQFF. V usage is TRBV7-9 and J usage is TRBJ2-1; the match to TRBD2 covers 7 bases. This CDR3 is built from 16 residues. Germline V gene sequence: CDR1 SEHNR, CDR2 FQNEAQ (reference sequence). With V trimmed by 5 bases and J by 5 bases, 12 bases remained unmatched.